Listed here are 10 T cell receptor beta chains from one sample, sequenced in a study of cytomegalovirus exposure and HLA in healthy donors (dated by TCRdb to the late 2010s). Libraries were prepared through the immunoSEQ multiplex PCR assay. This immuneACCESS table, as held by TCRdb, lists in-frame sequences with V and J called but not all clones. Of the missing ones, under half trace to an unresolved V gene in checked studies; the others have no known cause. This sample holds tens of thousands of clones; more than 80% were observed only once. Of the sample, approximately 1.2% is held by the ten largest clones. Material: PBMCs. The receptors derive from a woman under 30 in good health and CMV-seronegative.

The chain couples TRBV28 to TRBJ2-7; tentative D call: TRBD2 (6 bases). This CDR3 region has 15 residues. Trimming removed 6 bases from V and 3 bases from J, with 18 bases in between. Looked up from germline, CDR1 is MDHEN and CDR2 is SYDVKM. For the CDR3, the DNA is TGTGCCAGCAGGGATGACGGGGGTAGTAGCTACGAGCAGTACTTC. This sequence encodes CASRDDGGSSYEQYF.

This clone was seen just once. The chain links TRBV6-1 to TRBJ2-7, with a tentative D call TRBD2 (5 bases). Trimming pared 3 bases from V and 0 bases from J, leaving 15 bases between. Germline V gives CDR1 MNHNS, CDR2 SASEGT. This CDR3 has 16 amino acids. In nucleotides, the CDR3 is TGTGCCAGCAGTGAGAGGGTGGGGTTCCCCTCCTACGAGCAGTACTTC. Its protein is CASSERVGFPSYEQYF.

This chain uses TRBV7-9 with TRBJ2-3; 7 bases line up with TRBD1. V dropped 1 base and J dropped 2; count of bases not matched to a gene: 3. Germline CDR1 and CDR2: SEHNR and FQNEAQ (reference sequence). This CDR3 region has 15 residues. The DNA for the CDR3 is TGTGCCAGCAGCTTAGGACAGGGTATCACAGATACGCAGTATTTT. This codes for CASSLGQGITDTQYF.

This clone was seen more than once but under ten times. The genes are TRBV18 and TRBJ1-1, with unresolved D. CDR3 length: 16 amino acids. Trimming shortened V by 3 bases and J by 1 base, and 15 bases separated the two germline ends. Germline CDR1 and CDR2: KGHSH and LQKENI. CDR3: CASSPGQPLGNTEAFF. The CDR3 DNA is TGTGCCAGCTCACCGGGCCAGCCACTGGGGAACACTGAAGCTTTCTTT. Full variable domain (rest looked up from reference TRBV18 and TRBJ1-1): NAGVMQNPRHLVRRRGQEARLRCSPMKGHSHVYWYRQLPEEGLKFMVYLQKENIIDESGMPKERFSAEFPKEGPSILRIQQVVRGDSAAYFCASSPGQPLGNTEAFFGQGTRLTVV.

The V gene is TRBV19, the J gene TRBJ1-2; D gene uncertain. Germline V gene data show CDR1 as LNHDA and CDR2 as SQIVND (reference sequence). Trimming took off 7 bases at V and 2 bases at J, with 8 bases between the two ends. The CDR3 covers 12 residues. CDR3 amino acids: CASMGENYGYTF. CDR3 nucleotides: TGTGCCAGTATGGGAGAAAACTATGGCTACACCTTC.

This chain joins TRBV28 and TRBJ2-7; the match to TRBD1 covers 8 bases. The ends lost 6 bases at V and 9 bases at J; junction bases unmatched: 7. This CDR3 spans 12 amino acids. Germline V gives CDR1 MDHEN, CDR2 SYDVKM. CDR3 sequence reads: CASSRGTGSQYF. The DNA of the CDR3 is TGTGCCAGCAGCCGGGGGACAGGATCGCAGTACTTC.

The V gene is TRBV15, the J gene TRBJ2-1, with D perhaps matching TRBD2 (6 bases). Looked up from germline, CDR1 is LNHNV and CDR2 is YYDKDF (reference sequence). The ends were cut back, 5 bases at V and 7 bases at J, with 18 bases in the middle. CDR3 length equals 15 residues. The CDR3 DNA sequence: TGTGCCACCAGCGGTGTGACTAGTGTGGGGAATGAGCAGTTCTTC. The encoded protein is CATSGVTSVGNEQFF.

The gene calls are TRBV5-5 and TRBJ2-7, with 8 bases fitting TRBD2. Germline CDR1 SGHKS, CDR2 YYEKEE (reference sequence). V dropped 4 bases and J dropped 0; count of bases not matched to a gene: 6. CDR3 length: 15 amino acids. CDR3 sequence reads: CASSPERGSSYEQYF. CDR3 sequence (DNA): TGTGCCAGCAGCCCCGAGCGGGGGAGCTCCTACGAGCAGTACTTC.

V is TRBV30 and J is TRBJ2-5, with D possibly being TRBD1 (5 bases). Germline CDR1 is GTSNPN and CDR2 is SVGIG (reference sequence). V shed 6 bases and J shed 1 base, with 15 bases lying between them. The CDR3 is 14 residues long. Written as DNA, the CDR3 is TGTGCCTGCAAGGACACCCTTTCCCAAGAGACCCAGTACTTC. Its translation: CACKDTLSQETQYF.

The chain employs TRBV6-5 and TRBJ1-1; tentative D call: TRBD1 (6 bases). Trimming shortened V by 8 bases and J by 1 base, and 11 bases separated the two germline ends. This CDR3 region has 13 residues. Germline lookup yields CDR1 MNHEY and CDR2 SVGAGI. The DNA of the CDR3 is TGTGCCAGCGTAACGGGACAGAACACTGAAGCTTTCTTT. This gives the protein CASVTGQNTEAFF.